The 17 T cell receptor beta chains reported below all come from one sample, sequenced in a study of blood T cell repertoires in COVID-19. Profiling relied on immunoSEQ multiplex PCR, and the TCRdb table lists in-frame clones only, not all of them. The table has 130,000 or so clones, over 65% seen once. Sample: peripheral blood. These receptors were collected from a woman aged 70-85 years with acute or convalescent COVID-19.

The chain couples TRBV6-2 or TRBV6-3 to TRBJ1-1; D gene unclear. The CDR3 has 13 amino acids. Trimming removed 5 bases at V and 0 bases at J, with 7 bases between. The germline gives CDR1 MNHEY, CDR2 SVGEGT. This chain's CDR3 is CASSLGMNTEAFF. The CDR3 DNA sequence: TGTGCCAGCAGTCTAGGAATGAACACTGAAGCTTTCTTT.

V gene TRBV12-3 or TRBV12-4 combines with J gene TRBJ1-2; D unresolved. Trimming cost V 6 bases and J 8 bases, with 13 bases left between them. The CDR3 is 12 residues long. CDR3 amino acids: CASRRGAGGYTF. The DNA for the CDR3 is TGTGCCAGCAGGCGGGGTGCAGGAGGCTACACCTTC.

V and J are TRBV5-1 and TRBJ1-2; D is ambiguous. Trimming took off 0 bases at V and 0 bases at J, with 15 bases between the two ends. The CDR3 covers 17 residues. Germline V gene sequence: CDR1 SGHRS, CDR2 YFSETQ. The CDR3 region has the DNA TGCGCCAGCAGCTTGGACAAGGCAGCGCCAGCTAACTATGGCTACACCTTC. It translates to CASSLDKAAPANYGYTF.

This chain joins TRBV4-3 and TRBJ1-1, with 8 positions matching TRBD1. CDR3 length equals 16 residues. Germline V CDR1 and CDR2: LGHNA, YSLEER. After removal of 0 bases from V and 5 bases from J, the junction contained 8 bases not matched to a gene. The CDR3 spells CASSQEIWTGRTEAFF. The CDR3 nucleotides read TGCGCCAGCAGCCAAGAGATTTGGACAGGGAGGACTGAAGCTTTCTTT.

The V call is TRBV6-2 or TRBV6-3, the J call TRBJ2-7, with a tentative D call TRBD2 (5 bases). Germline CDR1 and CDR2: MNHEY and SVGEGT. V was clipped by 2 bases and J by 6 bases, with 8 bases between them. The length of the CDR3 is 12 residues. CDR3: CASSYGRGEQYF. The CDR3 coding sequence is TGTGCCAGCAGTTACGGTCGGGGCGAGCAGTACTTC.

This CDR3 is CASSPSFDTQYF. The CDR3 region has the DNA TGTGCCAGCAGTCCCTCCTTCGATACGCAGTATTTT. The chain combines TRBV12-3 or TRBV12-4 with TRBJ2-3; D not resolved. Trimming pared 5 bases from V and 6 bases from J, leaving 9 bases between. The CDR3 is 12 residues long.

This chain joins TRBV6-5 and TRBJ1-2; the match to TRBD1 covers 11 bases. The length of the CDR3 is 13 residues. Germline-derived CDR1 and CDR2 are MNHEY and SVGAGI. V trimming: 10 bases; J trimming: 7 bases; junction bases outside the gene matches: 8. CDR3 protein: CATQGQGAFGYTF. CDR3 sequence (DNA): TGTGCCACTCAAGGACAGGGGGCATTTGGCTACACCTTC.

The rearrangement uses TRBV29-1 and TRBJ1-1; D gene uncertain. The V gene's germline CDR1 is SQVTM and CDR2 ANQGSEA. The CDR3 spans 12 residues. V was trimmed by 6 bases and J by 3 bases, leaving 11 bases between them. The CDR3 bases are TGCAGCGTAGATGTTGGCCACACTGAAGCTTTCTTT. Its protein product is CSVDVGHTEAFF.

A few counts support this clone. DNA for the CDR3: TGTGCCAGCAGCCGCCCATGGACAGGGCCGTTTAACCAGTACTTC. Translated: CASSRPWTGPFNQYF. J is TRBJ2-5 and V is TRBV5-6, with 8 bases fitting TRBD1. This CDR3 has 15 residues. The ends lost 4 bases at V and 10 bases at J; junction bases unmatched: 15. CDR1 is SGHDT, CDR2 YYEEEE, per germline.

This chain connects TRBV7-5 to TRBJ2-7; TRBD2 was called by the table and not checked on the DNA. TRBV7-5 is a pseudogene locus. This CDR3 has 17 residues. CDR3 bases: TGTGTCAGAAGCGCCAGACGGGACTTCTATAGCTCCTACGAGCAGTACGTC. It specifies CVRSARRDFYSSYEQYV.

The chain carries TRBV5-1 and TRBJ1-2, with 7 bases identical to TRBD1. The J segment lost 6 bases and the V segment lost 0 bases, leaving 8 bases of the junction unmatched. CDR1 and CDR2 from the germline V gene are SGHRS and YFSETQ. The CDR3 loop spans 15 amino acids. Here the CDR3 DNA reads TGCGCCAGCAGCTTGGGACAGGGCCTAGGGGATGGCTACACCTTC. It encodes CASSLGQGLGDGYTF. Using reference TRBV5-1 and TRBJ1-2 for the parts outside the CDR3, the full variable domain is KAGVTQTPRYLIKTRGQQVTLSCSPISGHRSVSWYQQTPGQGLQFLFEYFSETQRNKGNFPGRFSGRQFSNSRSEMNVSTLELGDSALYLCASSLGQGLGDGYTFGSGTRLTVV.

The chain joins TRBV11-1 to TRBJ2-7; 9 nucleotides line up with TRBD1. From germline, CDR1 is SGHAT and CDR2 FQDESV (reference sequence). The CDR3 has 15 amino acids. Germline trimming cut 4 bases from V and 0 bases from J; bases unmatched to any gene: 4. CDR3 amino acids: CASSYDRGFSYEQYF. CDR3 bases: TGTGCCAGCAGCTACGACAGGGGGTTCTCCTACGAGCAGTACTTC.

The chain uses TRBV9 and TRBJ2-6, with 7 bases matching TRBD1. The CDR3 runs 18 residues. Germline loops: CDR1 SGDLS, CDR2 YYNGEE. The trim removed 2 bases at V and 0 bases at J, leaving 8 bases unmatched. The CDR3 DNA reads TGTGCCAGCAGCGTTTCGGGACAGCTACTCTCTGGGGCCAACGTCCTGACTTTC. It is translated as CASSVSGQLLSGANVLTF.

This sequence joins TRBV19 and TRBJ1-1; D is unclear. V was shortened by 7 bases and J by 0 bases, with 15 bases between the two germline ends. CDR1 and CDR2 from the germline V gene are LNHDA and SQIVND (reference sequence). This CDR3 spans 15 amino acids. This CDR3 reads CASTLQTNMNTEAFF. DNA of the CDR3: TGTGCCAGTACCCTGCAGACAAACATGAACACTGAAGCTTTCTTT.

The V and J genes are TRBV4-1 and TRBJ1-3; D call uncertain. Trimming cost V 1 base and J 2 bases, with 9 bases left between them. CDR1 and CDR2 from the germline V gene are MGHRA and YSYEKL. The CDR3 extends over 15 amino acids. CDR3 residues: CASSQVVYTGNTIYF. For the CDR3, the DNA is TGCGCCAGCAGCCAAGTAGTATATACTGGAAACACCATATATTTT.

The gene calls are TRBV18 and TRBJ2-5; TRBD1 is a possible D gene (5 bases). In germline, CDR1 is KGHSH, CDR2 LQKENI. The CDR3 covers 11 residues. V was pared by 2 bases and J by 7 bases, with 5 bases between. The CDR3 DNA reads TGTGCCAGCTCACCAAGGGGGACCCAGTACTTC. Protein: CASSPRGTQYF.

The gene calls are TRBV30 and TRBJ1-1; a weak D match, TRBD1 (5 bases). Germline loops: CDR1 GTSNPN, CDR2 SVGIG (reference sequence). The CDR3 covers 11 residues. CDR3 sequence (DNA): TGTGACCGGCAGGGGAACACTGAAGCTTTCTTT. Amino acids: CDRQGNTEAFF.